This T cell receptor (beta chain) was found in a study of graft-versus-host responses after intestinal transplantation. Study results and caveats: Graft-donor T cell macrochimerism in patients accompanied high graft-versus-host to host-versus-graft clonal ratios in allografts. With peak circulating GvH clone levels came an association with early post-transplant HvG declines.

TCRdb's copy holds only in-frame clones and misses some; the assay was immunoSEQ multiplex PCR. The table lists roughly 38,000 clones, about 94% of them singletons. J lost 4 bases, V lost 0 bases, and 9 bases had no gene match. This CDR3 spans 17 amino acids. Per germline, CDR1 SGHAT and CDR2 FQNNGV. Comment on this clone: Its matching antigen is unknown.

The source is a human patient who received an intestinal transplant, so some T cells may come from the graft donor. The sequencing here drew on PBMCs, taken 16 days after intestinal transplant. The rearrangement uses TRBV11-2 and TRBJ1-2, with 9 bases aligning to TRBD1. The CDR3: CASSLDLVPGQGYGYTF. The CDR3 bases are TGTGCCAGCAGCTTAGATCTTGTACCGGGACAGGGCTATGGCTACACCTTC.